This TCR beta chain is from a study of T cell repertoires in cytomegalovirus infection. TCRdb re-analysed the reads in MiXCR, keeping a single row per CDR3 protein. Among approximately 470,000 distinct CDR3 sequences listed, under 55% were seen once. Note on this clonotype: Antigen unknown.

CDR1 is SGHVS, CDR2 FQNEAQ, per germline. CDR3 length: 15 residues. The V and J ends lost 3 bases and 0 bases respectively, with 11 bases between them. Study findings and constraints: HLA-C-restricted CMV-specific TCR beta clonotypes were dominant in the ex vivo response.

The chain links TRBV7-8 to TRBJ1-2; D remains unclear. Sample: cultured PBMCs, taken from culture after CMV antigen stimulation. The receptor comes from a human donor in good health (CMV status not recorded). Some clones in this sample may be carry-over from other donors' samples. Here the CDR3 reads CASSFSTSANYGYTF. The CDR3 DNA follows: TGTGCCAGCAGCTTCTCTACGTCGGCTAACTATGGCTACACCTTC.